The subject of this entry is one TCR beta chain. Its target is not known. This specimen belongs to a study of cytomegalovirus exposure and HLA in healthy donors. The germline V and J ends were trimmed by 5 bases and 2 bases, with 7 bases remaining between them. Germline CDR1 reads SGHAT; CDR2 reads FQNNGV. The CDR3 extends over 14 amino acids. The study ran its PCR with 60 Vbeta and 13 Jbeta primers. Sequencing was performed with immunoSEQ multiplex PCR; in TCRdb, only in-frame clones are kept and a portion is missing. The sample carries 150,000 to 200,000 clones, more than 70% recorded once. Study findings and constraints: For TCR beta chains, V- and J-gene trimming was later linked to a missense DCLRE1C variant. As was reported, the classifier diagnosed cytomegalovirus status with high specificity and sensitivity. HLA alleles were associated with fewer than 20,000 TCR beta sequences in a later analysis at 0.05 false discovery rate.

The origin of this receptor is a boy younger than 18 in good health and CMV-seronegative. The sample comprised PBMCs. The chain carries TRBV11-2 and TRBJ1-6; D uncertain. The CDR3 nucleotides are TGTGCCAGCAGCCCGGGTGCCTATAATTCACCCCTCCACTTT. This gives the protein CASSPGAYNSPLHF.